The rows below give T cell receptor beta chains drawn from one sample of a study of T cells in narcolepsy. The repertoire was sequenced with immunoSEQ multiplex PCR; TCRdb's copy has only in-frame clones and lacks some. The table has fewer than 35,000 clones, 84% seen once. Specimen: CD45RA- memory CD4+ T cells from PBMCs. These receptors came from a human donor with narcolepsy. Both conserved end residues are part of each CDR3. D genes are given only for firm matches. A clone size is listed for some rows: how often the clone was seen (once, few, many), or a class if it is expanded.

clone_size j_call v_call d_call cdr3_aa cdr3_nt
once TRBJ2-7 TRBV4-2 - CASSLTTSAGQGIYEQYF TGTGCCAGCAGCCTTACGACTAGCGCGGGACAGGGTATCTACGAGCAGTACTTC
- TRBJ1-1 TRBV12-1 - CASHPGTVNTEAFF TGTGCCAGCCACCCGGGTACGGTGAACACTGAAGCTTTCTTT
- TRBJ2-2 TRBV19 TRBD1 CATQGVANTGELFF TGTGCCACCCAGGGGGTAGCGAACACCGGGGAGCTGTTTTTT
- TRBJ1-2 TRBV4-2 - CASSQDTGRTDGYTF TGTGCCAGCAGCCAAGATACAGGGAGGACGGATGGCTACACCTTC
- TRBJ1-1 TRBV7-9 - CASSITGTRGEAFF TGTGCCAGCAGCATAACAGGGACCCGCGGGGAAGCTTTCTTT
few TRBJ1-2 TRBV25-1 TRBD1 CASRQGGRDYGYTF TGTGCCAGCCGACAGGGGGGGAGGGACTATGGCTACACCTTC
- TRBJ1-2 TRBV15 - CATSGRDSIPVNYGHTF TGTGCCACCAGCGGCCGGGACTCCATCCCCGTAAACTATGGCCACACCTTC
- TRBJ1-1 TRBV5-1 - CASRVRGDTEAFF TGCGCCAGCAGGGTGCGGGGGGACACTGAAGCTTTCTTT
few TRBJ1-6 TRBV5-6 - CASSLVVGISSPLHF TGTGCCAGCAGCTTGGTAGTAGGGATCAGTTCACCCCTCCACTTT
- TRBJ1-4 TRBV7-9 TRBD1 CASSRQGGWGNEKLFF TGTGCCAGCAGCCGACAGGGAGGTTGGGGGAATGAAAAACTGTTTTTT
few TRBJ2-2 TRBV11-3 TRBD1 CASSFGTGNTGELFF TGTGCCAGCAGCTTTGGGACAGGGAACACCGGGGAGCTGTTTTTT
- TRBJ1-2 TRBV7-3 - CASSESGAVFYGYTF TGTGCCAGCAGCGAATCAGGGGCGGTCTTCTATGGCTACACCTTC
- TRBJ1-1 TRBV7-2 - CASRPTSRNTEAFF TGTGCCAGCAGACCCACCAGCAGGAACACTGAAGCTTTCTTT
once TRBJ2-1 TRBV28 TRBD1 CASSRRQGQLHEQFF TGTGCCAGCAGTCGTCGACAGGGACAGCTCCATGAGCAGTTCTTC
- TRBJ2-3 TRBV30 TRBD1 CAWSTGQGIDTQYF TGTGCCTGGAGTACCGGACAGGGCATAGATACGCAGTATTTT
- TRBJ2-3 TRBV7-2 TRBD2 CASSLGLAGRTDTQYF TGTGCCAGCAGCTTGGGACTAGCGGGGCGCACAGATACGCAGTATTTT
- TRBJ1-2 TRBV14 - CATTVRRGNYGYTF TGTGCCACTACAGTACGGAGGGGAAACTATGGCTACACCTTC
- TRBJ1-1 TRBV6-5 TRBD1 CASRRQGARTEAFF TGTGCCAGCAGAAGACAGGGGGCGCGAACTGAAGCTTTCTTT
- TRBJ2-5 TRBV7-2 TRBD1 CASSYTGGGETQYF TGTGCCAGCAGCTATACAGGGGGAGGAGAGACCCAGTACTTC
- TRBJ1-1 TRBV29-1 - CSVAGTTHTEAFF TGCAGCGTGGCCGGGACTACCCACACTGAAGCTTTCTTT
once TRBJ2-7 TRBV30 TRBD1 CASTGQGNYEQYF TGTGCCTCCACGGGACAGGGAAACTACGAGCAGTACTTC
once TRBJ1-2 TRBV5-6 - CASSLGGANYGYTF TGTGCCAGCAGCTTGGGGGGGGCCAACTATGGCTACACCTTC